Listed below are T cell receptor beta chains from one sample, sequenced in a study of beta chain features in type 1 diabetes. Profiling relied on immunoSEQ multiplex PCR, and the TCRdb table lists in-frame clones only, not all of them. The table lists under 400,000 clones, over 10% of them singletons. What was sequenced was naive CD4+ T cells from blood. The receptor set was obtained from a woman between 18 and 29 years old with type 1 diabetes. CDR3s include the opening cysteine and the closing phenylalanine or tryptophan. D genes are given only for firm matches. Where a row states a size, it is once, few, many or the class of an expanded clone; other rows omit it.

TGTGCCAGCAGCTCACAGGGCTCCTATAATTCACCCCTCCACTTT,CASSSQGSYNSPLHF,-,TRBJ1-6,-,TRBV7-2
TGCGCCAGCAGCCAAGATACCAGTGCTAACTATGGCTACACCTTC,CASSQDTSANYGYTF,-,TRBJ1-2,few,TRBV4-3
TGCAGCGTTGTGGGCGGGGGCCAAGTCCACGAGCAGTACTTC,CSVVGGGQVHEQYF,-,TRBJ2-7,few,TRBV29-1
TGTGCCAGCAGCCAGACTAGCCAGGACACAGATACGCAGTATTTT,CASSQTSQDTDTQYF,TRBD2,TRBJ2-3,few,TRBV4-2
TGTGCCAGCAGCTCCCCGGGGGTATCGGGCCTCGAGCAGTACTTC,CASSSPGVSGLEQYF,-,TRBJ2-7,few,TRBV7-2
TGTGCCAGCAGTTCCGGGGGAATACAGTACTTC,CASSSGGIQYF,-,TRBJ2-7,few,TRBV6-9
TGTGCCAGCAGCTTGGTACTATTCCAGGGTAGCCAAAACATTCAGTACTTC,CASSLVLFQGSQNIQYF,-,TRBJ2-4,few,TRBV5-6
TGTGCCAGCAGCCCGGGTCCGCGTACAGATACGCAGTATTTT,CASSPGPRTDTQYF,-,TRBJ2-3,-,TRBV11-2
TGTGCCAGCAGTTATCCAGGGAACTATGGCTACACCTTC,CASSYPGNYGYTF,-,TRBJ1-2,few,TRBV6-5
TGTGCCAGCAGCTTAATACAAGAGACCCAGTACTTC,CASSLIQETQYF,-,TRBJ2-5,-,TRBV7-2
TGTGCCAGCAGCCCCCGGTACTCCCGCTACAATGAGCAGTTCTTC,CASSPRYSRYNEQFF,-,TRBJ2-1,few,TRBV7-6
TGTGCCAGCTCGCGGGACAGCCACTCTGGGGCCAACGTCCTGACTTTC,CASSRDSHSGANVLTF,-,TRBJ2-6,-,TRBV18
TGTGCCAGCTCCCGACTGGGGGCTGTGTACGAGCAGTACTTC,CASSRLGAVYEQYF,-,TRBJ2-7,few,TRBV18
TGTGCCAGCAGCAGCGGACTTCTTAATTCACCCCTCCACTTT,CASSSGLLNSPLHF,-,TRBJ1-6,-,TRBV7-2
TGTGCCAGCAGCCCAAAAGGGACAGGGCTGTCTGGGGCCAACGTCCTGACTTTC,CASSPKGTGLSGANVLTF,TRBD1,TRBJ2-6,-,TRBV9
TGTGCCAGCAGCGATACTAGCGGACCCTTCCATACGCAGTATTTT,CASSDTSGPFHTQYF,TRBD2,TRBJ2-3,few,TRBV5-4
TGTGCCAGCAGCCCCCTCCTAGCGGGAGGAGATACGCAGTATTTT,CASSPLLAGGDTQYF,TRBD2,TRBJ2-3,-,TRBV28
TGTGCCAGCAGCTTGAGGTTTTGGGACAGCTACAATGAGCAGTTCTTC,CASSLRFWDSYNEQFF,TRBD1,TRBJ2-1,-,TRBV5-6
TGTGCCAGCAGTTACGGCGGCAGTAGCACAGATACGCAGTATTTT,CASSYGGSSTDTQYF,-,TRBJ2-3,-,TRBV6-5
TGTGCCAGCAGCTCCATCCCGGGACAGGAAAACATTCAGTACTTC,CASSSIPGQENIQYF,TRBD1,TRBJ2-4,few,TRBV7-2
TGTGCCAGCAGTGACTTGCGGGCTTTCTTT,CASSDLRAFF,-,TRBJ1-1,-,TRBV25-1
TGTGCCAGCAGCTTAGTCAGGGTGACGAACACTGAAGCTTTCTTT,CASSLVRVTNTEAFF,-,TRBJ1-1,-,TRBV7-2
TGCGCCAGCAGCCTCCGGACAGGGGAAACTGGCTACACCTTC,CASSLRTGETGYTF,TRBD1,TRBJ1-2,-,TRBV5-1
TGTGCCAGCAGCTTCGGGACTAGCGGGAGGGCCCACCCCTACAATGAGCAGTTCTTC,CASSFGTSGRAHPYNEQFF,TRBD2,TRBJ2-1,few,TRBV13
TGTGCCAGCACCATAAGGGCAGGGGGCACTGAAGCTTTCTTT,CASTIRAGGTEAFF,TRBD1,TRBJ1-1,-,TRBV27
TGTGCCAGCAGCTTAGCGGGAGGCAGCACAGATACGCAGTATTTT,CASSLAGGSTDTQYF,-,TRBJ2-3,-,TRBV7-2
TGTGCCAGCAGCGCCCAGGCAATGGAGACCCAGTACTTC,CASSAQAMETQYF,-,TRBJ2-5,-,TRBV7-9
TGTGCCAGCAGAATAGGGCTAGCGGGAGGTGGCGAGCAGTTCTTC,CASRIGLAGGGEQFF,TRBD2,TRBJ2-1,few,TRBV7-9
TGTGCCAGCAGTCAACAGGGATCGGATGGCTACACCTTC,CASSQQGSDGYTF,-,TRBJ1-2,-,TRBV6-5
TGTGCCAGCAGCTTGGAGGCCGTGGGGACTCAAGAGACCCAGTACTTC,CASSLEAVGTQETQYF,-,TRBJ2-5,-,TRBV5-4
TGTGCCAGCACAGGGAACACTGAAGCTTTCTTT,CASTGNTEAFF,-,TRBJ1-1,few,TRBV28
TGTGCCAGCTCACTACAGAAGAACACTGAAGCTTTCTTT,CASSLQKNTEAFF,-,TRBJ1-1,few,TRBV18
TGTGCCAGCAGACCCTACAGGGTGTTTCAGCCCCAGCATTTT,CASRPYRVFQPQHF,-,TRBJ1-5,-,TRBV28
TGTGCCAGCCGCAGGACTAGCGGGGGTGATACGCAGTATTTT,CASRRTSGGDTQYF,TRBD2,TRBJ2-3,-,TRBV2
TGTGCCAGCAGCCTACCTTCTGGCAGGCTCCCTGGCACAGATACGCAGTATTTT,CASSLPSGRLPGTDTQYF,-,TRBJ2-3,-,TRBV11-2
TGCGCCAGCAGCTTGGCTCTAGCGGGGGACAATGAGCAGTTCTTC,CASSLALAGDNEQFF,TRBD2,TRBJ2-1,-,TRBV5-1
TGTGCCAGCAGTTTCTTCTGGCTAGCGGGCACCGGGGAGCTGTTTTTT,CASSFFWLAGTGELFF,TRBD2,TRBJ2-2,-,TRBV28
TGCGCCAGCAGCCAAGATGTTCCAGGGAAGGGTAGGACCGGGGAGCTGTTTTTT,CASSQDVPGKGRTGELFF,-,TRBJ2-2,-,TRBV4-3
TGTGCCAGCAGCCCCCCAGGGATTTATGGCTACACCTTC,CASSPPGIYGYTF,-,TRBJ1-2,-,TRBV7-2
TGTGCCAGCAGTCTTGGGGGGTTCGAAGCTTTCTTT,CASSLGGFEAFF,-,TRBJ1-1,-,TRBV28
TGTGCCAGCAGAGGACTAGCGGGAGCCTACGAGCAGTACTTC,CASRGLAGAYEQYF,TRBD2,TRBJ2-7,-,TRBV6-5
TGTGCCAGCTCACCTTCACAGGGGCATGAGCAGTTCTTC,CASSPSQGHEQFF,TRBD1,TRBJ2-1,-,TRBV18
TGTGCCAGCAGCTTAAGCGGGGGTGAGACCCAGTACTTC,CASSLSGGETQYF,TRBD2,TRBJ2-5,-,TRBV7-2
TGCGCCAGCAGCCAAGGGCAGGGGAGAGAGACCCAGTACTTC,CASSQGQGRETQYF,-,TRBJ2-5,-,TRBV4-1
TGTGCCAGCAGGGTCGGGTCCTACGAGCAGTACTTC,CASRVGSYEQYF,-,TRBJ2-7,few,TRBV2
TGCGCCAGCAGCTCGACTAGCGGGAGGGCCCTTCAGTACTTC,CASSSTSGRALQYF,TRBD2,TRBJ2-4,-,TRBV4-1
TGTGCCATCAGTGAGGGCCCCTTGGGCAAGTACTTC,CAISEGPLGKYF,-,TRBJ2-7,-,TRBV10-3
TGTGCCAGCAGCTTTAGGCGGGGGGACTACGAGCAGTACTTC,CASSFRRGDYEQYF,TRBD2,TRBJ2-7,few,TRBV7-2
TGTGCCAGCAGCACGCGACAGGGGCCAAACATTCAGTACTTC,CASSTRQGPNIQYF,TRBD1,TRBJ2-4,few,TRBV7-2
TGTGCCAGCAGCCTAGGACTCCGTGAGACCCAGTACTTC,CASSLGLRETQYF,-,TRBJ2-5,few,TRBV7-9